This is a list of T cell receptor beta chains from one sample in a study of blood T cells in healthy people across ages. TCRdb processed the 5' RACE reads anew with MiXCR; each CDR3 protein has one entry. The sample includes about 500,000 distinct CDR3 sequences, approximately 25% seen only once; the top ten take roughly 9%. This sample was shared with a second study, whose subject was T cells of mothers and their children.

Source material: blood. Receptors originate from a boy between 10 and 17 years old in good health. The CDR3 runs from the conserved cysteine through the conserved F or W. A D gene is named only where the DNA matches it firmly. Clone sizes are given selectively: once, few, many, or a class where the clone is expanded.

TRBJ2-3 TRBD2 - TRBV12-3/TRBV12-4 TGTGCCAGCAGCCCCGGCGGGACTAGCGGGGTCACAGATACGCAGTATTTT CASSPGGTSGVTDTQYF
TRBJ1-6 - - TRBV20-1 TGCAGTGCTAGAGATCAACGGGGGTCCCATAATTCACCCCTCCACTTT CSARDQRGSHNSPLHF
TRBJ1-6 - - TRBV7-9 TGTGCCAGCAGCGCCGGGATCCGTTCAAAGGGGGACATCACCCTCCACTTT CASSAGIRSKGDITLHF
TRBJ1-5 - - TRBV24-1 TGTGCCACCAGTGATTCCAAAGGGGGCAATCAGCCCCAGCATTTT CATSDSKGGNQPQHF
TRBJ2-7 - few TRBV29-1 TGCAGCGTTGAAGATATTAAGAAGGAGTCCTACGAGCAGTACTTC CSVEDIKKESYEQYF
TRBJ1-6 - few TRBV6-6 TGTGCCAGCAGTTCTGGCCGAGGGACCAGATCACCCCTCCACTTT CASSSGRGTRSPLHF
TRBJ2-5 - few TRBV27 TGTGCCAGCAGCCCTGCTTCGGTGGGGCACCAAGAGACCCAGTACTTC CASSPASVGHQETQYF
TRBJ2-3 - - TRBV6-5 TGTGCCAGCAGTAACTTCCTTCTACCCGGGGCGCACACTAGCACAGATACGCAGTATTTT CASSNFLLPGAHTSTDTQYF
TRBJ2-7 TRBD1 - TRBV13 TGTGCCAGCAGCATGAGACAGGGGTCGTACGAGCAGTACTTC CASSMRQGSYEQYF
TRBJ2-1 TRBD1 - TRBV20-1 TGCAGCCAGGAGACAGGGGGCGCTCGGAATGAGCAGTTCTTC CSQETGGARNEQFF
TRBJ2-1 TRBD1 - TRBV4-3 TGCGCCAGCAGCCAAGGGTACAGGGGTTTATACAATGAGCAGTTCTTC CASSQGYRGLYNEQFF
TRBJ2-7 TRBD1 once TRBV28 TGTGCCAGCAGCGAAGGGACAGGGGTGAGGTACGAGCAGTACTTC CASSEGTGVRYEQYF
TRBJ2-5 - few TRBV7-8 TGTGCCAGCAGCTTAGCGGTTGGTGGCAGGGGTCCCGAGGGGACCCAGTACTTC CASSLAVGGRGPEGTQYF
TRBJ2-7 - once TRBV3-1 TGTGCCAGCACCACAGGGACGGCGTCCCGCGAGCAGTACTTC CASTTGTASREQYF
TRBJ1-5 - few TRBV20-1 TGCAGTGCTAGTTTGACAGATCTTAGCAATCAGCCCCAGCATTTT CSASLTDLSNQPQHF
TRBJ1-4 - many TRBV4-3 TGCGCCAGCAGCCACGATAGCCAGCCTCCTAATGAAAAACTGTTTTTT CASSHDSQPPNEKLFF
TRBJ2-2 - many TRBV4-3 TGCGCCAGCAGCCAAGTCCACAGGAACACCGGGGAGCTGTTTTTT CASSQVHRNTGELFF
TRBJ1-5 TRBD1 - TRBV28 TGTGCCACCAGGGGGGGGCTTTGGAATCAGCCCCAGCATTTT CATRGGLWNQPQHF
TRBJ2-1 TRBD2 few TRBV18 TGTGCCAGCTCGCGTCGACTAGCGGGGGACCACAAGGAGCAGTTCTTC CASSRRLAGDHKEQFF
TRBJ1-1 - - TRBV5-1 TGCGCCAGCAGCTTGGGAGGCGAGAGAAACACTGAGGCTTTCTTT CASSLGGERNTEAFF
TRBJ2-2 TRBD2 - TRBV4-1 TGCGCCAGCAGCCAGACCTACGGACTAGCGGGAAACACCGGGGAGCTGTTTTTT CASSQTYGLAGNTGELFF
TRBJ2-1 TRBD1 - TRBV20-1 TGCAGTGCTAGAGATTGGGGACAGACGGACAACGAGCAGTTCTTC CSARDWGQTDNEQFF
TRBJ1-1 - - TRBV18 TGTGCCAGCTCACCAACTCCCACCCAGGAAACTGAAGCTTTCTTT CASSPTPTQETEAFF
TRBJ2-4 - - TRBV7-2 TGTGCCAGCAGCTTAGGGGGGGAGGACATTCAGTACTTC CASSLGGEDIQYF
TRBJ2-3 TRBD2 few TRBV5-4 TGTGCCAGCAGATACGGGGGGTCAGATACGCAGTATTTT CASRYGGSDTQYF
TRBJ2-1 TRBD2 - TRBV27 TGTGCCAGCAGTTTGGGACTAGCGGGAGGGCCTGAAGGTGCCGGGCAGTTCTTC CASSLGLAGGPEGAGQFF
TRBJ1-4 TRBD1 - TRBV7-9 TGTGCCAGCAGCTTAGCACAGGGGGCGAATGAAAAACTGTTTTTT CASSLAQGANEKLFF